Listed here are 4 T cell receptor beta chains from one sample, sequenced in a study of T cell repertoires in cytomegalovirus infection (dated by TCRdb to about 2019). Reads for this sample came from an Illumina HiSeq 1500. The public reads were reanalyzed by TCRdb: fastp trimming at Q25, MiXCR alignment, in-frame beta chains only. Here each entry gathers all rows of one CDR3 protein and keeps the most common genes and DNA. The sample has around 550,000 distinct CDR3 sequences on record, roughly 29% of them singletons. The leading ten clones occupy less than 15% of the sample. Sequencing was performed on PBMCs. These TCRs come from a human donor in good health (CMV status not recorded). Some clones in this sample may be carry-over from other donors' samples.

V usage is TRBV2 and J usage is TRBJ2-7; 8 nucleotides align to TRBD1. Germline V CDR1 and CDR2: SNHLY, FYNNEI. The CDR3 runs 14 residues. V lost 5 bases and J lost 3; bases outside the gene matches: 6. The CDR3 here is CASSFSGTGYEQYV. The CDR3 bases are TGTGCCAGCAGTTTTTCCGGGACAGGCTACGAGCAGTACGTC.

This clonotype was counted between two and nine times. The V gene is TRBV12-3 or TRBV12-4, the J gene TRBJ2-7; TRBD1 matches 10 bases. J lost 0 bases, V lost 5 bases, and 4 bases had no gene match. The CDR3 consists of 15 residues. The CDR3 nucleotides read TGTGCCAGCAGTCCCAGGACAGGGGGCTCCTACGAGCAGTACTTC. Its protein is CASSPRTGGSYEQYF.

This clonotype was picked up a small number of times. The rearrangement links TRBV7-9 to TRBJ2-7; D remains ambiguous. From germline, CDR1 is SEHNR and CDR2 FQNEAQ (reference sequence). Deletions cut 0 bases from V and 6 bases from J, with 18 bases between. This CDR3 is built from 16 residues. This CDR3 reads CASSLAKDTTAGEQYV. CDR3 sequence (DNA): TGTGCCAGCAGCTTAGCGAAAGACACCACTGCCGGCGAGCAGTACGTC.

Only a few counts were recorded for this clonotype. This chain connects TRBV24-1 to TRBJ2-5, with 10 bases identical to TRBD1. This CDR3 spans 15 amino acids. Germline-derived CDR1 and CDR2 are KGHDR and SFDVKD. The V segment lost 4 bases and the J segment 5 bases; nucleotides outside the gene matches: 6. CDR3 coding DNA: TGTGCCACCAGTGACCTGACAGGGGGCGCGGAGACCCAGTACTTC. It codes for CATSDLTGGAETQYF.